Here is one TCR beta chain with its context. The sample originates from a study of blood T cell repertoires in COVID-19. About the research overall: T cells, B-cell-depleted T cells, or PBMCs supplied cDNA or gDNA.

Original processing notes: Estimation of nucleated cell counts relied on the amplification of reference gene primers. Here immunoSEQ multiplex PCR was the method, and the copy in TCRdb shows in-frame clones only, minus some. D and trimming come from the DNA, and the V and J calls and clone size come from that table. The table shows more than 140,000 clones, with roughly 84% occurring only once. V was clipped by 3 bases and J by 3 bases; unmatched bases: 6. From germline, CDR1 is LNHNV and CDR2 YYDKDF (reference sequence). This CDR3 is 16 amino acids long. This TCR was sampled from a woman aged 55-70 years with acute or convalescent COVID-19. The V gene is TRBV15, the J gene TRBJ2-2, with 8 bases aligning to TRBD2. Sequenced input: peripheral blood. This CDR3 is CATSSVGRGDTGELFF. CDR3 bases: TGTGCCACCAGCAGTGTGGGGCGGGGGGACACCGGGGAGCTGTTTTTT.